The clone carrying this TCR beta chain was detected a few times. Method: immunoSEQ multiplex PCR; TCRdb's copy keeps in-frame clones and lacks some. Of 4,000 to 5,000 clones listed, more than 75% are singletons. The data stem from a study of tumor T cells in aggressive B-cell lymphoma. Germline V lookup: CDR1 PRHDT, CDR2 FYEKMQ (reference sequence). V was clipped by 4 bases and J by 6 bases; unmatched bases: 5. The CDR3 has 14 residues. V gene TRBV13 combines with J gene TRBJ2-7, with 11 nucleotides matching TRBD1. The receptor was isolated from an adult with diffuse large B cell lymphoma. The material sequenced was tumor tissue. For the CDR3, the DNA is TGTGCCAGCAGCTCACGGGACAGGGGGGGCGAGCAGTACTTC. It encodes CASSSRDRGGEQYF.